This passage covers 12 T cell receptor beta chains from one sample sequenced in a study of T cell repertoires in cytomegalovirus infection (dated by TCRdb to between 2018 and 2021). This sample's treatment or condition label indicates: in vitro stimulation with specific CMV peptide epitopes to enrich CMV-specific T cells. Sequenced using an Illumina HiSeq 1500. TCRdb applied fastp at Q25 and MiXCR to the public reads, then kept only in-frame beta chains. Rows matching on CDR3 protein sequence are summarized as one entry with the most common DNA and genes. This sample gives approximately 590,000 distinct CDR3 sequences in total; under 45% of them show up just once. 48% of the sample rests with the top ten. Which antigens these TCRs recognize remains unknown. Sample: cultured PBMCs, taken from culture after CMV antigen stimulation. These receptor sequences come from a human donor in good health (CMV status not recorded). Some clones in this sample may be carry-over from other donors' samples.

This clonotype was seen repeatedly, ten times or more. The CDR3 here is CASSSFLQLSNEKLFF. The CDR3 DNA reads TGTGCCAGCAGCTCCTTCTTACAGTTGTCTAATGAAAAACTGTTTTTT. The J gene is TRBJ1-4, the V gene TRBV7-2; D is ambiguous. CDR1 and CDR2 (germline): SGHTA, FQGNSA. V was pared by 4 bases and J by 3 bases, with 15 bases between. The CDR3 extends over 16 amino acids.

The sample holds a few counts of this clonotype. V is TRBV19 and J is TRBJ1-4, with D possibly matching TRBD1 (5 bases). In germline, CDR1 is LNHDA, CDR2 SQIVND (reference sequence). The CDR3 sequence is 14 residues long. V lost 3 bases to trimming and J lost 10 bases, with 15 bases between them. The CDR3 nucleotides are TGTGCCAGTAGTATGATGGTGGAGGGACGAAAACTGTTTTTT. The encoded protein is CASSMMVEGRKLFF.

The chain is built from TRBV7-2 and TRBJ1-2; TRBD1 agrees at 7 bases. V dropped 5 bases and J dropped 3; count of bases not matched to a gene: 6. From germline, CDR1 is SGHTA and CDR2 FQGNSA. The CDR3 sequence is 14 residues long. CDR3 in amino acids: CASSPDREDYGYTF. CDR3 DNA: TGTGCCAGCAGCCCCGACAGGGAGGACTATGGCTACACCTTC.

The genes are TRBV20-1 and TRBJ1-4; a weak D match, TRBD1 (6 bases). With 5 bases removed from V and 6 bases from J, the gap between germline ends came to 13 bases. This CDR3 is 13 amino acids long. Germline loops: CDR1 DFQATT, CDR2 SNEGSKA (reference sequence). CDR3 region: CSAYRVGDEKLFF. The CDR3 nucleotides read TGCAGTGCTTACAGGGTGGGGGATGAAAAACTGTTTTTT.

The count of this clonotype is one. The chain recombines TRBV2 with TRBJ2-6; D might be TRBD1 (7 bases). The germline V gene encodes CDR1 SNHLY and CDR2 FYNNEI. There are 15 residues in the CDR3. V was clipped by 11 bases and J by 1 base, with 15 bases between them. CDR3 in amino acids: CAGRTGTSGANVLTF. The CDR3 bases are TGTGCCGGGAGGACAGGAACGTCTGGGGCCAACGTCCTGACTTTC.

V gene TRBV12-3 or TRBV12-4 combines with J gene TRBJ1-6; TRBD1 matches 11 bases. V shed 7 bases, J shed 10 bases, and the junction held 6 bases outside the gene matches. The CDR3 runs to 14 residues. CDR3 in DNA: TGTGCCAGCACCCCGGGACAGGGGGACTCACCCCTCCACTTT. It specifies CASTPGQGDSPLHF.

The sample holds a few counts of this clonotype. The chain couples TRBV4-1 to TRBJ2-4; D is unresolved. Germline V gene lookup returns CDR1 MGHRA and CDR2 YSYEKL. The CDR3 sequence is 14 residues long. Trimming left V 2 bases short and J 4 bases short, with 9 bases between. The CDR3 DNA reads TGCGCCAGCAGCCAACCCCCGAGAAAAAACATTCAGTACTTC. Protein product: CASSQPPRKNIQYF.

A few counts support this clonotype. V usage is TRBV7-8 and J usage is TRBJ2-7; possible D gene TRBD2, 6 bases. CDR1 and CDR2 (germline): SGHVS, FQNEAQ. This CDR3 has 18 residues. V lost 5 bases and J 3 bases, leaving 26 bases between the germline ends. The CDR3 DNA sequence: TGTGCCAGCAGCCAACGAACCTTTCTAGGGACCGGGGGCTACGAGCAGTACTTC. Translation gives CASSQRTFLGTGGYEQYF.

This clonotype was counted a few times. The V gene is TRBV6-1, the J gene TRBJ1-6; perhaps TRBD1 as D (5 bases). This CDR3 region has 13 residues. Trimming stripped 7 bases from V and 9 bases from J, with 13 bases between. From germline, CDR1 is MNHNS and CDR2 SASEGT. CDR3 region: CASKDTSGSPLHF. The DNA of the CDR3 is TGTGCCAGCAAGGACACATCGGGTTCACCCCTCCACTTT.

The rearrangement links TRBV5-1 to TRBJ2-5; 13 nucleotides agree with TRBD2. V gave up 1 base and J gave up 4 bases; unmatched junction bases: 4. CDR1 is SGHRS, CDR2 YFSETQ, per germline. This CDR3 contains 16 residues. CDR3 region: CASSLSTSGGRETQYF. As DNA, the CDR3 is TGCGCCAGCAGCTTGTCGACTAGCGGGGGGAGAGAGACCCAGTACTTC.

The chain couples TRBV5-5 to TRBJ2-7; D possibly corresponds to TRBD2 (6 bases). V shed 4 bases and J shed 2 bases, with 16 bases lying between them. CDR3 length: 15 amino acids. Germline loops: CDR1 SGHKS, CDR2 YYEKEE (reference sequence). The CDR3 coding sequence is TGTGCCAGCAGCCGCCTGGGACTCATAGCCTACGAGCAGTACTTC. Protein product: CASSRLGLIAYEQYF.

This clonotype has ten or more counts. The V and J genes are TRBV7-2 and TRBJ2-5; 11 nucleotides line up with TRBD2. The CDR3 is 16 residues long. The germline V gene has CDR1 SGHTA and CDR2 FQGNSA. After removal of 0 bases from V and 4 bases from J, the junction contained 4 bases not matched to a gene. The CDR3 reads CASSLAHLAGGETQYF. The CDR3 nucleotides are TGTGCCAGCAGCTTAGCGCATCTAGCGGGAGGAGAGACCCAGTACTTC.